This record concerns one T cell receptor beta chain sequence. These data belong to a study of blood T cell repertoires in COVID-19. Study-level background: Acute and convalescent COVID-19 samples came from the United States, Italy and Spain. The analysed material was cDNA or gDNA that came from T cells, B-cell-depleted T cells, or PBMCs.

The authors' processing: Estimation of nucleated cell counts relied on the amplification of reference gene primers. Libraries were prepared by immunoSEQ multiplex PCR; TCRdb keeps only in-frame clonotypes and omits some of them. D and trimming were read from the DNA, whereas the V and J calls and clone size are those reported in that table. Altogether some 250,000 clones are present, approximately 87% being singletons, with the ten largest covering 6.2%. The CDR3 covers 16 residues. The junction had 2 bases not matched to a gene; V was cut back by 3 bases and J by 1 base. Germline V gene lookup returns CDR1 KGHDR and CDR2 SFDVKD.

The sequenced sample consisted of peripheral blood. V usage is TRBV24-1 and J usage is TRBJ2-5, with TRBD2 matching 12 bases. The receptor was derived from a man in his sixties with acute or convalescent COVID-19. CDR3 in DNA: TGTGCCACCAGTGATCAGGGACTAGCGGGCCAAGAGACCCAGTACTTC. Its protein product is CATSDQGLAGQETQYF.